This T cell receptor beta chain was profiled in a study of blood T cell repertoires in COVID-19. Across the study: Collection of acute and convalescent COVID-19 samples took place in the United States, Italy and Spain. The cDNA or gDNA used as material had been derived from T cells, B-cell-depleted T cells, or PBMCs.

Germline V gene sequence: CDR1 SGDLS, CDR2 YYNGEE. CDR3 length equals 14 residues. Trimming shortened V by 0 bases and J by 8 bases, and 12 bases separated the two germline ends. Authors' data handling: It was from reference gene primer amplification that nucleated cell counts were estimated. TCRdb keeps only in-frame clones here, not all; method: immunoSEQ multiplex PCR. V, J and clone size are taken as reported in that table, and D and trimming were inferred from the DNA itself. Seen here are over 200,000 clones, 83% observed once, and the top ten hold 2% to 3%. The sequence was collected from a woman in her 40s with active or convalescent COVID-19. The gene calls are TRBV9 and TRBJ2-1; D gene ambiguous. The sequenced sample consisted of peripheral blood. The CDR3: CASSVELRHDEQFF. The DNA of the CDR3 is TGTGCCAGCAGCGTAGAACTGAGGCACGATGAGCAGTTCTTC.